This T cell receptor (beta chain) was documented in a study of T cells in Graves' hyperthyroidism and ophthalmopathy. Study-wide results and limits: The model predicted ophthalmopathy a median roughly six months before onset. The blood repertoire included most of the expanded thyroid clonotypes above 0.001. Using 13 V-J features, a model discriminated ophthalmopathy from stable hyperthyroidism.

There were TCR beta CDR3 regions amplified from RNA transcripts. An initial round of RT-PCR targeting the TCR CDR3 relied on the HTBI primer set. TCRdb re-analysed the multiplex PCR reads in MiXCR, keeping a single row per CDR3 protein. This table holds hundreds of thousands of distinct CDR3 sequences, about 15% found once. Lactation, pregnancy, other autoimmune disease or uncontrolled infection led to exclusion of patients. In its sample, this clonotype was seen many times. The target antigen is unknown. Sequencing was done on a sample of blood. The sequence was obtained from a woman younger than 30 with Graves' hyperthyroidism.

The chain's CDR3 is CSARKHGLGYNEQFF. The DNA of the CDR3 is TGCAGTGCTAGAAAGCACGGTTTAGGGTACAATGAGCAGTTCTTC. The chain has TRBV20-1 and TRBJ2-1, with D unresolved. Germline values: CDR1 DFQATT, CDR2 SNEGSKA (reference sequence). V lost 2 bases, J lost 4 bases, and 15 bases lay in between. The CDR3 spans 15 residues.